This T cell receptor beta chain stems from a study of T cell changes during pregnancy in multiple sclerosis. Repertoires were generated with immunoSEQ multiplex PCR, while TCRdb's copy carries only in-frame clones and drops some. The sample holds approximately 90,000 clones, 90% to 95% seen once. The V gene's germline CDR1 is MNHNY and CDR2 SVGAGI (reference sequence). This CDR3 has 15 residues. The V end lost 0 bases, the J end lost 1 base, and 9 bases lay between the germline ends. The TCR was taken from a female donor with multiple sclerosis, enrolled in a pregnancy study. This material consisted of peripheral blood, taken in the third trimester of pregnancy. The chain has TRBV6-6 and TRBJ1-1; D is ambiguous. In nucleotides, the CDR3 is TGTGCCAGCAGTTACTCGAATCGGGGGAACACTGAAGCTTTCTTT. Protein product: CASSYSNRGNTEAFF.